These T cell receptor beta chains were read from a single sample in a study of T cells after yellow fever vaccination. A single record per CDR3 protein comes from TCRdb applying MiXCR to the 5' RACE reads. The sample contains over 250,000 distinct CDR3 sequences, 4.1% of which appear only once. The specimen was PBMCs, collected 5 days after the yellow fever booster vaccination. Source of these receptors: a man aged 18 to 30 who received the YFV17D yellow fever vaccine. CDR3s include the opening cysteine and the closing phenylalanine or tryptophan. Each record gives: CDR3 protein, CDR3 DNA, V gene, clone size, J gene, D gene. A D gene is named only where the DNA matches it firmly. Size is stated for part of the rows, as once, few or many counts, or as a class when the clone is expanded.

CASNPRESYGYTF | TGTGCCAGTAACCCCCGTGAGAGCTATGGCTACACCTTC | TRBV19 | few | TRBJ1-2 | NA
CASSWGGGGQPQHF | TGTGCCAGCAGTTGGGGGGGAGGGGGGCAGCCCCAGCATTTT | TRBV6-6 | few | TRBJ1-5 | NA
CASSLASEGDEQYF | TGTGCCAGCAGTTTGGCCAGTGAGGGGGACGAGCAGTACTTC | TRBV28 | NA | TRBJ2-7 | NA
CASSLPSTGGQGYTF | TGTGCCAGCAGCTTGCCCTCTACAGGGGGCCAGGGCTACACCTTC | TRBV5-4 | NA | TRBJ1-2 | TRBD1
CAITPGLANTGELFF | TGTGCCATCACCCCGGGACTAGCCAACACCGGGGAGCTGTTTTTT | TRBV10-3 | many | TRBJ2-2 | TRBD2
CASSLGSGQYRQYF | TGTGCCAGCAGCTTAGGGTCGGGACAGTATCGTCAGTACTTC | TRBV11-2 | NA | TRBJ2-7 | TRBD1
CASSLGGQQPQHF | TGTGCCAGCAGCTTGGGGGGACAACAGCCCCAGCATTTT | TRBV5-6 | NA | TRBJ1-5 | NA
CASSFGLAGLETQYF | TGTGCCAGCAGTTTCGGACTAGCGGGGTTGGAGACCCAGTACTTC | TRBV27 | many | TRBJ2-5 | TRBD2
CASSLQTLSGNTIYF | TGTGCCAGCAGCTTGCAGACCCTCTCTGGAAACACCATATATTTT | TRBV7-2 | NA | TRBJ1-3 | NA
CASSYPPFMGVVVGELFF | TGTGCCAGCAGTTACCCCCCCTTTATGGGGGTAGTGGTCGGGGAGCTGTTTTTT | TRBV6-2/TRBV6-3 | NA | TRBJ2-2 | NA
CASSLARALTDTQYF | TGTGCCAGCAGCCTGGCGAGGGCCCTCACAGATACGCAGTATTTT | TRBV7-2 | many | TRBJ2-3 | NA
CASSPFGSTGAIADTQYF | TGTGCCAGCTCACCTTTTGGCTCGACAGGGGCAATCGCAGATACGCAGTATTTT | TRBV18 | many | TRBJ2-3 | TRBD1
CASSVQGEESNQPQHF | TGTGCCAGCTCGGTACAGGGGGAGGAGAGCAATCAGCCCCAGCATTTT | TRBV18 | few | TRBJ1-5 | TRBD1
CSARELGAGNTEAFF | TGCAGTGCTAGAGAGTTAGGGGCTGGGAACACTGAAGCTTTCTTT | TRBV20-1 | few | TRBJ1-1 | NA
CASSSPGGPTGELFF | TGTGCCAGCAGCTCCCCCGGGGGGCCCACCGGGGAGCTGTTTTTT | TRBV11-2 | NA | TRBJ2-2 | NA
CASCLSGARETQYF | TGTGCCAGCTGTTTATCAGGGGCACGGGAGACCCAGTACTTC | TRBV12-3/TRBV12-4 | NA | TRBJ2-5 | NA
CASSSSWETQYF | TGTGCCAGCAGCAGTAGTTGGGAGACCCAGTACTTC | TRBV7-9 | few | TRBJ2-5 | NA
CSAAGTSGLTGELFF | TGCAGTGCTGCCGGGACTAGCGGGCTCACCGGGGAGCTGTTTTTT | TRBV20-1 | many | TRBJ2-2 | TRBD2
CASEGRGYSYNEQFF | TGTGCCAGCGAGGGGCGGGGGTACTCCTACAATGAGCAGTTCTTC | TRBV6-1 | NA | TRBJ2-1 | TRBD2
CASSPGGGDTEAFF | TGTGCCAGCAGCCCCGGCGGAGGGGACACTGAAGCTTTCTTT | TRBV12-3/TRBV12-4 | few | TRBJ1-1 | NA